This is a list of T cell receptor beta chains from one sample in a study of T cells after yellow fever vaccination. TCRdb re-derived calls from the 5' RACE reads in MiXCR, one entry per CDR3 protein. This sample has some 150,000 distinct CDR3 sequences; roughly 9.6% occur once, and the top ten carry 35% to 45%. The sequencing here drew on CD8+ T cells sorted from PBMCs, taken 15 days after the yellow fever booster vaccination. These receptors were taken from a man aged 18 to 29 who received the YFV17D yellow fever vaccine. CDR3s include the opening cysteine and the closing phenylalanine or tryptophan. D genes are given only for firm matches. Some rows mark clone size as missing; the rest say once, few, many or name a class of expanded clone.

clone_size,d_call,j_call,v_call,cdr3_aa,cdr3_nt
few,TRBD2,TRBJ2-1,TRBV6-6,CASSPTSGEKGEQFF,TGTGCCAGCAGTCCCACTAGCGGGGAGAAGGGTGAGCAGTTCTTC
few,TRBD1,TRBJ1-2,TRBV7-2,CASSPPASGQQYGYTF,TGTGCCAGCAGCCCTCCCGCCTCGGGACAGCAATATGGCTACACCTTC
.,TRBD2,TRBJ2-7,TRBV27,CASQWGGTPYEQYF,TGTGCCAGCCAATGGGGGGGTACGCCCTACGAGCAGTACTTC
.,TRBD2,TRBJ2-1,TRBV15,CAASRGLAYNEQFF,TGTGCCGCCAGCAGGGGACTAGCCTACAATGAGCAGTTCTTC
many,TRBD1,TRBJ1-5,TRBV6-2/TRBV6-3,CASSTQGTQPQHF,TGTGCCAGCAGTACACAGGGGACGCAGCCCCAGCATTTT
once,.,TRBJ1-1,TRBV2,CASSELPNTEAFF,TGTGCCAGCAGTGAATTGCCGAACACTGAAGCTTTCTTT
many,.,TRBJ2-7,TRBV4-1,CASSRTGSSYEQYF,TGCGCCAGCAGCCGGACGGGAAGCTCCTACGAGCAGTACTTC
few,TRBD1,TRBJ2-3,TRBV10-3,CARTGEGTDTQYF,TGTGCCAGGACAGGAGAGGGTACAGATACGCAGTATTTT
many,TRBD2,TRBJ2-3,TRBV20-1,CSARVPSGKFTDTQYF,TGCAGTGCTAGAGTGCCTAGCGGAAAGTTCACAGATACGCAGTATTTT
.,TRBD1,TRBJ2-4,TRBV5-1,CASSLPSMTGMGIKNIQYF,TGCGCCAGCAGCTTGCCCTCGATGACAGGGATGGGGATCAAAAACATTCAGTACTTC
.,TRBD2,TRBJ2-3,TRBV9,CASSVGLRGVKTDTQYF,TGTGCCAGCAGCGTAGGTTTGCGGGGGGTTAAGACAGATACGCAGTATTTT
.,.,TRBJ1-2,TRBV10-3,CAITGGGNYGYTF,TGTGCCATCACGGGCGGAGGGAACTATGGCTACACCTTC
many,.,TRBJ2-7,TRBV4-1,CASSGLPRGRPEQYF,TGCGCCAGCAGCGGCCTCCCCAGGGGTCGACCCGAGCAGTACTTC
few,TRBD1,TRBJ2-5,TRBV4-3,CASSHGQGRETQYF,TGCGCCAGCAGCCACGGACAGGGTAGAGAGACCCAGTACTTC
.,.,TRBJ2-3,TRBV12-3/TRBV12-4,CASKRGDTQYF,TGTGCCAGCAAAAGGGGAGATACGCAGTATTTT
few,TRBD2,TRBJ2-1,TRBV5-4,CASSLGRLAGGSSYNEQFF,TGTGCCAGCAGCTTGGGAAGACTAGCGGGGGGGAGCTCCTACAATGAGCAGTTCTTC
.,TRBD1,TRBJ1-5,TRBV5-1,CASSPGQGISQPQHF,TGCGCCAGCAGCCCGGGACAGGGGATTAGTCAGCCCCAGCATTTT
.,.,TRBJ2-3,TRBV5-1,CASSSPTFLSRLSTDTQYF,TGCGCCAGCAGCTCGCCTACCTTTTTGAGCAGACTCAGCACAGATACGCAGTATTTT
few,.,TRBJ2-5,TRBV5-1,CASSLAGVQYF,TGCGCCAGCAGCTTGGCTGGGGTCCAGTACTTC
.,.,TRBJ1-1,TRBV7-9,CASSSGEAFF,TGTGCCAGCAGCTCCGGTGAAGCTTTCTTT
few,TRBD1,TRBJ2-2,TRBV20-1,CSARDGSGQGIGGELFF,TGCAGTGCTAGAGATGGATCAGGACAGGGGATCGGCGGGGAGCTGTTTTTT
.,.,TRBJ1-5,TRBV20-1,CSALRAGDSNQPQHF,TGCAGTGCTCTACGGGCAGGGGATAGCAATCAGCCCCAGCATTTT
.,TRBD1,TRBJ1-2,TRBV28,CASSLRGRDYGYTF,TGTGCCAGCAGCCTGAGGGGGCGCGACTATGGCTACACCTTC
.,.,TRBJ1-4,TRBV7-8,CASSTRTEKLFF,TGTGCCAGCAGCACCCGGACAGAAAAACTGTTTTTT
.,.,TRBJ2-3,TRBV4-1,CASSQVLGRTDTQYF,TGCGCCAGCAGCCAAGTTTTGGGACGCACAGATACGCAGTATTTT
once,TRBD2,TRBJ2-3,TRBV10-2,CASIGLAGVTDTQYF,TGCGCCAGCATTGGACTAGCGGGAGTCACAGATACGCAGTATTTT
.,.,TRBJ1-2,TRBV9,CASSVGTDGGYTF,TGTGCCAGCAGCGTCGGGACGGACGGGGGCTACACCTTC
few,.,TRBJ1-3,TRBV5-5,CASRAGTGSGNTIYF,TGTGCCAGCAGGGCCGGGACCGGTTCTGGAAACACCATATATTTT
.,TRBD1,TRBJ2-2,TRBV7-2,CASSLVAGGSTGELFF,TGTGCCAGCAGCTTAGTGGCAGGGGGCAGCACCGGGGAGCTGTTTTTT
.,.,TRBJ1-1,TRBV7-9,CASRPEGNTEAFF,TGTGCCAGTAGACCGGAGGGGAACACTGAAGCTTTCTTT
.,.,TRBJ2-3,TRBV6-5,CATIRGQTQCTDTQYF,TGTGCCACAATCAGGGGACAAACCCAATGCACAGATACGCAGTATTTT
few,.,TRBJ2-1,TRBV5-1,CASSTTSYNEQFF,TGCGCCAGCAGCACGACGTCATACAATGAGCAGTTCTTC
many,TRBD2,TRBJ2-3,TRBV4-1,CASSQDFRRDYPDTQYF,TGCGCCAGCAGCCAAGATTTTAGGAGGGACTACCCCGATACGCAGTATTTT
many,.,TRBJ1-6,TRBV9,CASSSSRGNSPLHF,TGTGCCAGCAGCTCGTCCAGGGGTAATTCACCCCTCCACTTT
few,.,TRBJ2-3,TRBV12-3/TRBV12-4,CASKPGKTYTDTQYF,TGTGCCAGCAAACCTGGGAAGACCTACACAGATACGCAGTATTTT
few,.,TRBJ2-3,TRBV24-1,CATSDVTVLPPDTQYF,TGTGCCACCAGTGATGTTACAGTTCTACCCCCAGATACGCAGTATTTT
.,TRBD2,TRBJ2-3,TRBV27,CASSLASGGRDTQYF,TGTGCCAGCAGTTTGGCCAGCGGGGGGAGGGATACGCAGTATTTT
few,TRBD1,TRBJ2-3,TRBV15,CATSRQGEITDTQYF,TGTGCCACCAGCAGACAGGGGGAAATCACAGATACGCAGTATTTT
few,TRBD2,TRBJ2-3,TRBV5-1,CASSLTSGVAGDTDTQYF,TGCGCCAGCAGCTTGACCAGTGGTGTAGCGGGGGACACAGATACGCAGTATTTT
.,TRBD1,TRBJ1-2,TRBV11-2,CASSSQGARYGYTF,TGTGCCAGCAGCTCACAGGGGGCGCGGTATGGCTACACCTTC
few,.,TRBJ2-6,TRBV29-1,CSVEGLYETTGANVLTF,TGCAGCGTTGAAGGGCTATACGAGACCACTGGGGCCAACGTCCTGACTTTC
few,.,TRBJ1-1,TRBV20-1,CSARQGGTEAFF,TGCAGTGCTAGACAGGGTGGGACTGAAGCTTTCTTT
few,.,TRBJ2-3,TRBV19,CASSPLRTDTQYF,TGTGCCAGTAGCCCCTTGCGCACAGATACGCAGTATTTT